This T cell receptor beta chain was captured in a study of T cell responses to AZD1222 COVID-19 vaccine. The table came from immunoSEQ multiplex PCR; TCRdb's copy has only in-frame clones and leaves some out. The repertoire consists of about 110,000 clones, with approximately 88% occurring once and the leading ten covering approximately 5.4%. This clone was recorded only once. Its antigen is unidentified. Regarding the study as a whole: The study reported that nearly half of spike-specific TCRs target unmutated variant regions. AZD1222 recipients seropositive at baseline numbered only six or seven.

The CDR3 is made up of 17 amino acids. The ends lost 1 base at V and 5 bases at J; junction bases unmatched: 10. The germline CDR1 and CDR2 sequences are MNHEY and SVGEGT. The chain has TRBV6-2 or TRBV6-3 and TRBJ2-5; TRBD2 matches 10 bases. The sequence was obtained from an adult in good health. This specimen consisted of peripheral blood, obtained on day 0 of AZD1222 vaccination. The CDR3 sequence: CASSYLPPSGGTETQYF. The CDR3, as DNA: TGTGCCAGCAGTTACTTGCCCCCTAGCGGGGGAACGGAGACCCAGTACTTC.